What follows are 19 T cell receptor beta chains derived from one specimen sequenced in a study of T cell responses to AZD1222 COVID-19 vaccine. The repertoire was sequenced with immunoSEQ multiplex PCR; TCRdb's copy has only in-frame clones and lacks some. The table lists some 96,000 clones, roughly nine tenths of them singletons. This sample comprised peripheral blood, obtained on day 0 of AZD1222 vaccination. The origin of the receptors is an adult in good health.

The gene calls are TRBV3-1 (or the pseudogene TRBV3-2) and TRBJ2-7; TRBD1 agrees at 8 bases. The germline V gene has CDR1 LGHDT and CDR2 YNNKEL (reference sequence). Germline trimming cut 0 bases from V and 7 bases from J; bases unmatched to any gene: 2. CDR3 length equals 13 residues. CDR3 region: CASSQDTGGEQYF. CDR3 DNA: TGTGCCAGCAGCCAAGACACAGGGGGTGAGCAGTACTTC.

With regard to this clone: Other DNA sequences of this sample code for an identical CDR3. The chain employs TRBV12-3 or TRBV12-4 and TRBJ2-1; D call uncertain. The CDR3 runs to 11 residues. The germline V and J ends were trimmed by 5 bases and 4 bases, with 3 bases remaining between them. The CDR3 spells CASSLYNEQFF. The DNA for the CDR3 is TGTGCCAGCAGTCTATACAATGAGCAGTTCTTC.

The chain is built from TRBV18 and TRBJ2-1, with 10 bases that match TRBD2. The V and J ends lost 2 bases and 8 bases, in that order; junction bases with no gene match: 6. The CDR3 is 15 residues long. Germline CDR1 KGHSH, CDR2 LQKENI. CDR3 amino acids: CASSPVLAGDDEQFF. CDR3 coding DNA: TGTGCCAGCTCACCAGTCCTAGCGGGGGACGATGAGCAGTTCTTC.

This clone was seen a few times. The rearrangement links TRBV7-2 to TRBJ2-7; possible D gene TRBD2, 5 bases. This CDR3 is built from 14 residues. CDR1 and CDR2 from the germline V gene are SGHTA and FQGNSA. The ends were cut back, 1 base at V and 2 bases at J, with 9 bases in the middle. In nucleotides, the CDR3 is TGTGCCAGCAGCTTAGTATCCGGGACCTACGAGCAGTACTTC. As protein: CASSLVSGTYEQYF.

This rearrangement joins TRBV4-2 to TRBJ1-1; a weak D match, TRBD1 (5 bases). Trimming removed 0 bases from V and 11 bases from J, with 13 bases in between. This CDR3 is 13 amino acids long. Germline V gene lookup returns CDR1 LGHNA and CDR2 YNFKEQ. The CDR3 DNA is TGTGCCAGCAGCCAAGATGGCCAGGGCGGCGCTTTCTTT. This translates into CASSQDGQGGAFF.

The chain joins TRBV15 to TRBJ1-1; D possibly corresponds to TRBD1 (6 bases). The CDR3 is made up of 16 amino acids. Germline V gene sequence: CDR1 LNHNV, CDR2 YYDKDF (reference sequence). V lost 1 base and J 0 bases, leaving 12 bases between the germline ends. CDR3 sequence (DNA): TGTGCCACCAGCAGAGGGCTACAGGGTATGAACACTGAAGCTTTCTTT. Encoded protein: CATSRGLQGMNTEAFF.

This clone appeared once. This chain uses TRBV7-2 with TRBJ2-2; TRBD1 matches at 9 bases. CDR3 length equals 16 residues. The germline gives CDR1 SGHTA, CDR2 FQGNSA. After removal of 1 base from V and 7 bases from J, the junction contained 7 bases not matched to a gene. CDR3 amino acids: CASSLVGTGLNGELFF. In DNA form, the CDR3 reads TGTGCCAGCAGCTTAGTTGGGACAGGGCTCAACGGGGAGCTGTTTTTT.

The chain combines TRBV7-3 with TRBJ2-1, with 7 bases matching TRBD2. The CDR3 extends over 14 amino acids. The junction had 7 bases not matched to a gene; V was cut back by 3 bases and J by 8 bases. Germline V CDR1 and CDR2: SGHTA, FQGTGA. CDR3 region: CASSFTSGTDEQFF. In DNA, the CDR3 is TGTGCCAGCAGCTTTACCAGCGGGACCGATGAGCAGTTCTTC. The whole variable domain, filled in from reference TRBV7-3 and TRBJ2-1, reads GAGVSQTPSNKVTEKGKYVELRCDPISGHTALYWYRQSLGQGPEFLIYFQGTGAADDSGLPNDRFFAVRPEGSVSTLKIQRTERGDSAVYLCASSFTSGTDEQFFGPGTRLTVL.

The J gene is TRBJ1-4, the V gene TRBV6-5, with TRBD1 identical over 7 bases. This CDR3 comprises 15 residues. With V trimmed by 1 base and J by 7 bases, 6 bases remained unmatched. Germline-derived CDR1 and CDR2 are MNHEY and SVGAGI. CDR3 loop: CASSYYRGGVEKLFF. The DNA of the CDR3 is TGTGCCAGCAGTTACTACAGGGGCGGCGTTGAAAAACTGTTTTTT.

This sequence joins TRBV12-3 or TRBV12-4 and TRBJ1-4, with D tentatively TRBD1 (5 bases). With 7 bases removed from V and 8 bases from J, the gap between germline ends came to 14 bases. The CDR3 spans 13 residues. The CDR3 region is CASTSDTGEKLFF. In DNA, the CDR3 is TGTGCCAGCACCTCGGACACGGGAGAAAAACTGTTTTTT.

The chain has TRBV7-6 and TRBJ1-2, with D tentatively TRBD1 (5 bases). The V gene lost 5 bases and the J gene lost 7 bases, with 20 bases spanning the gap. The CDR3 length is 15 residues. Germline-derived CDR1 and CDR2 are SGHVS and FNYEAQ. The CDR3 loop reads CASSPIDTGLGGYTF. CDR3 bases: TGTGCCAGCAGCCCCATCGACACAGGATTGGGTGGCTACACCTTC.

The gene calls are TRBV15 and TRBJ2-7; D is undetermined. The CDR3 is 11 residues long. Germline V gene lookup returns CDR1 LNHNV and CDR2 YYDKDF (reference sequence). Deletions cut 6 bases from V and 3 bases from J, with 6 bases between. In nucleotides, the CDR3 is TGTGCCACCAGTGGTGACTACGAGCAGTACTTC. Its protein product is CATSGDYEQYF.

The chain employs TRBV5-4 and TRBJ2-3, with 14 bases identical to TRBD2. This CDR3 comprises 18 residues. With V trimmed by 4 bases and J by 0 bases, 7 bases remained unmatched. Germline V gene lookup returns CDR1 SGHNT and CDR2 YYREEE (reference sequence). CDR3 nucleotide sequence: TGTGCCAGCAGCCTGGGACTAGCGGGGGTAACTAGCACAGATACGCAGTATTTT. It codes for CASSLGLAGVTSTDTQYF.

This clone appeared a single time. CDR3 protein: CASNPAAQPQHF. The CDR3 DNA reads TGTGCCAGCAACCCGGCCGCTCAGCCCCAGCATTTT. This chain connects TRBV11-2 to TRBJ1-5; D remains unclear. The V and J ends lost 7 bases and 6 bases respectively, with 10 bases between them. The CDR3 loop spans 12 amino acids. The germline gives CDR1 SGHAT, CDR2 FQNNGV.

This CDR3 is CSASKMTEAFF. The CDR3 DNA follows: TGCAGTGCTAGTAAGATGACTGAAGCTTTCTTT. The chain links TRBV20-1 to TRBJ1-1; D not certain. The germline V gene encodes CDR1 DFQATT and CDR2 SNEGSKA (reference sequence). The CDR3 loop spans 11 amino acids. The V end was cut by 3 bases, the J end by 5 bases, with 7 bases between.

The DNA of the CDR3 is TGTGCCAGCAGCTCCTCGGGGGGGCGGTTCTCCGGTGGCTACACCTTC. It yields the protein CASSSSGGRFSGGYTF. The chain joins TRBV5-8 to TRBJ1-2; a possible D gene is TRBD1 (6 bases). This CDR3 comprises 16 residues. In germline, CDR1 is SGHTS, CDR2 YDEGEE. V lost 3 bases and J lost 7, with 22 bases in between.

The chain employs TRBV30 and TRBJ1-1, with TRBD1 identical over 8 bases. The V gene end was trimmed by 5 bases and the J gene end by 11 bases; junction bases not matched to a gene: 7. The germline V gene has CDR1 GTSNPN and CDR2 SVGIG (reference sequence). The CDR3 sequence is 11 residues long. CDR3 bases: TGTGCCTGGGTACAGGGGGTAGACGCTTTCTTT. Protein: CAWVQGVDAFF.

This chain uses TRBV19 with TRBJ2-7; D is unclear. Germline V gives CDR1 LNHDA, CDR2 SQIVND (reference sequence). The V gene lost 5 bases and the J gene lost 0 bases, with 11 bases spanning the gap. This CDR3 contains 14 residues. CDR3 bases: TGTGCCAGTAGTGAACGGGCCAACTCCTACGAGCAGTACTTC. This codes for CASSERANSYEQYF.

A remark on this clone: Sequence at one end of the junction differs from germline and may be a read error. V and J are TRBV7-7 and TRBJ2-1, with D possibly being TRBD2 (6 bases). The germline CDR1 and CDR2 sequences are SSHAT and FNYEAQ (reference sequence). The CDR3 is made up of 14 amino acids. As DNA, the CDR3 is TGTGCTAGCAGCCCCTTGGCGGGGTTGAATGAGCAGTTCTTC. Translating it yields CASSPLAGLNEQFF.